These 14 T cell receptor beta chains originate from one sample sequenced in a study of blood T cell repertoires in COVID-19. This table comes from immunoSEQ multiplex PCR, and its TCRdb copy is limited to in-frame clones, with some not included. The sample includes 200,000 to 250,000 clones, approximately 86% seen only once; the top ten take roughly 3%. Sequenced input: peripheral blood. The receptors originated from a woman aged 25 to 39 who had recovered from COVID-19.

This clone has only one observation. The chain employs TRBV5-6 and TRBJ1-1; the D is unclear. The germline V gene has CDR1 SGHDT and CDR2 YYEEEE. The CDR3 runs to 14 residues. The ends were cut back, 1 base at V and 2 bases at J, with 9 bases in the middle. The CDR3 region is CASSLRTANTEAFF. The CDR3 DNA sequence: TGTGCCAGCAGCTTGCGGACTGCCAACACTGAAGCTTTCTTT.

This rearrangement joins TRBV7-9 to TRBJ1-2; maybe TRBD1 (5 bases). Germline V gene sequence: CDR1 SEHNR, CDR2 FQNEAQ (reference sequence). Trimming took 5 bases from V and 8 from J, leaving 12 bases between them. CDR3 length equals 12 residues. The CDR3 sequence is CASSEQGGGYTF. CDR3 in DNA: TGTGCCAGCAGCGAGCAGGGTGGAGGCTACACCTTC.

The gene calls are TRBV27 and TRBJ2-5; tentative D call: TRBD2 (6 bases). Looked up from germline, CDR1 is MNHEY and CDR2 is SMNVEV (reference sequence). The CDR3 totals 13 residues. V was cut by 5 bases and J by 13 bases, with 20 bases left in between. The CDR3 spells CASSLTSGLTVYF. Written as DNA, the CDR3 is TGTGCCAGCAGTCTGACCTCGGGACTTACGGTGTACTTC.

V is TRBV29-1 and J is TRBJ2-2; D is undetermined. The germline V gene encodes CDR1 SQVTM and CDR2 ANQGSEA. V shed 2 bases and J shed 2 bases, with 9 bases lying between them. This CDR3 has 14 residues. CDR3 sequence: CSVESGGNTGELFF. In DNA form, the CDR3 reads TGCAGCGTTGAATCCGGTGGTAACACCGGGGAGCTGTTTTTT.

The V call is TRBV6-5, the J call TRBJ2-7; 8 nucleotides match TRBD2. V lost 2 bases and J lost 2; bases outside the gene matches: 5. The germline gives CDR1 MNHEY, CDR2 SVGAGI. The CDR3 totals 15 residues. This CDR3 is CASSYHRSGAYEQYF. CDR3 bases: TGTGCCAGCAGTTACCACCGTAGCGGGGCCTACGAGCAGTACTTC.

The rearrangement uses TRBV19 and TRBJ1-1, with TRBD1 as a possible D gene (5 bases). The CDR3 has 13 residues. V lost 5 bases and J 10 bases, leaving 17 bases between the germline ends. Germline CDR1 LNHDA, CDR2 SQIVND (reference sequence). CDR3 in DNA: TGTGCCAGTAGTTTTTGGGGGGACCTAGGAGCTTTCTTT. Amino acid sequence: CASSFWGDLGAFF. The full variable domain, completed using reference TRBV19 and TRBJ1-1, is DGGITQSPKYLFRKEGQNVTLSCEQNLNHDAMYWYRQDPGQGLRLIYYSQIVNDFQKGDIAEGYSVSREKKESFPLTVTSAQKNPTAFYLCASSFWGDLGAFFGQGTRLTVV.

J is TRBJ1-1 and V is TRBV6-6; D might be TRBD1 (5 bases). Germline V gene sequence: CDR1 MNHNY, CDR2 SVGAGI (reference sequence). The V gene lost 7 bases and the J gene lost 0 bases, with 12 bases spanning the gap. CDR3 length: 14 amino acids. The CDR3 sequence is CASTIQAMNTEAFF. The CDR3 DNA reads as TGTGCCAGCACTATACAGGCGATGAACACTGAAGCTTTCTTT.

This sequence joins TRBV2 and TRBJ2-7, with 7 bases identical to TRBD1. The CDR3 extends over 14 amino acids. The V segment lost 8 bases and the J segment 3 bases; nucleotides outside the gene matches: 10. The germline gives CDR1 SNHLY, CDR2 FYNNEI. CDR3 DNA: TGTGCCAGCGCCAGACAGGGTAATCTCTACGAGCAGTACTTC. Protein product: CASARQGNLYEQYF.

The chain links TRBV2 to TRBJ1-1; TRBD1 is a possible D gene (6 bases). V lost 6 bases, J lost 1 base, and 15 bases lay in between. The CDR3 is 15 amino acids. From germline, CDR1 is SNHLY and CDR2 FYNNEI. CDR3 region: CASSDATTGNTEAFF. CDR3 sequence (DNA): TGTGCCAGCAGCGACGCTACGACAGGGAACACTGAAGCTTTCTTT.

This clone has at least ten counts. The J gene is TRBJ2-7, the V gene TRBV9, with D perhaps TRBD2 (6 bases). Per the germline V gene, CDR1 is SGDLS and CDR2 is YYNGEE. The CDR3 consists of 12 residues. Trimming shortened V by 3 bases and J by 6 bases, and 10 bases separated the two germline ends. CDR3 DNA: TGTGCCAGCAGCGGGCACGGGGGCGAGCAGTACTTC. As protein: CASSGHGGEQYF.

The chain has TRBV5-1 and TRBJ2-7, with D possibly matching TRBD2 (6 bases). The CDR3 covers 15 residues. CDR1 is SGHRS and CDR2 is YFSETQ in the germline V gene. V lost 4 bases and J lost 0, with 14 bases in between. CDR3 protein: CASSHPGTGSYEQYF. CDR3 DNA: TGCGCCAGCAGCCACCCCGGGACTGGCTCCTACGAGCAGTACTTC.

The chain employs TRBV5-6 and TRBJ2-7; the D gene is possibly TRBD2 (5 bases). The V end lost 5 bases, the J end lost 2 bases, and 17 bases lay between the germline ends. In germline, CDR1 is SGHDT, CDR2 YYEEEE. The CDR3 extends over 15 amino acids. The CDR3 spells CASSRRAGLTYEQYF. CDR3 coding DNA: TGTGCCAGCAGTCGGCGGGCAGGACTTACCTACGAGCAGTACTTC.

The V and J genes are TRBV6-2 or TRBV6-3 and TRBJ2-5; perhaps TRBD2 as D (5 bases). The germline V gene has CDR1 MNHEY and CDR2 SVGEGT. The CDR3 length is 14 residues. V was shortened by 1 base and J by 2 bases, with 8 bases between the two germline ends. The CDR3 sequence: CASSYWGEQETQYF. The DNA for the CDR3 is TGTGCCAGCAGTTACTGGGGAGAACAAGAGACCCAGTACTTC.

This clone showed up just once. The gene calls are TRBV7-9 and TRBJ2-2; 12 bases match TRBD2. The J segment lost 6 bases and the V segment lost 3 bases, leaving 5 bases of the junction unmatched. CDR1 and CDR2 (germline): SEHNR, FQNEAQ (reference sequence). CDR3 length equals 16 residues. CDR3 region: CASSLRTSGESGELFF. The DNA of the CDR3 is TGTGCCAGCAGCTTGAGGACTAGCGGGGAATCCGGGGAGCTGTTTTTT.